A selection of T cell receptor beta chains follows, all from one sample in a study of blood T cell repertoires in COVID-19. Profiling relied on immunoSEQ multiplex PCR, and the TCRdb table lists in-frame clones only, not all of them. Counted here are 200,000 to 250,000 clones, around 88% occurring once; the ten biggest clones make up approximately 2.9%. The sequencing input was peripheral blood. These receptors were collected from a man in his fifties with active or convalescent COVID-19. CDR3s include the opening cysteine and the closing phenylalanine or tryptophan. Fields, in order: clone size, J gene, D gene, V gene, CDR3 length, CDR3 protein, CDR3 DNA. D genes are given only for firm matches. The listing skips clone size in some rows; elsewhere it reads once, few, many or a size class.

>-|TRBJ2-2|-|TRBV5-1|16
CASSLGRAGWSGELFF
TGCGCCAGCAGCTTGGGACGAGCGGGTTGGTCAGGGGAGCTGTTTTTT
>-|TRBJ2-7|-|TRBV30|13
CAWSLPDIYEQYF
TGTGCCTGGAGCCTCCCCGACATTTACGAGCAGTACTTC
>-|TRBJ2-3|TRBD2|TRBV6-4|16
CASGGVAGGFTDTQYF
TGTGCCAGCGGGGGGGTAGCGGGAGGGTTCACAGATACGCAGTATTTT
>-|TRBJ1-2|TRBD1|TRBV7-8|16
CASSPRQGVANYGYTF
TGTGCCAGCAGTCCCCGGCAGGGGGTAGCTAACTATGGCTACACCTTC
>-|TRBJ1-5|-|TRBV12-5|16
CASGLVPPGSNQPQHF
TGTGCTAGTGGTTTGGTGCCTCCAGGTAGCAATCAGCCCCAGCATTTT
>-|TRBJ1-5|TRBD1|TRBV28|14
CASRLGQINQPQHF
TGTGCCAGCAGGCTGGGACAGATCAATCAGCCCCAGCATTTT
>-|TRBJ2-1|TRBD2|TRBV10-1|15
CASSLGLADYNEQFF
TGCGCCAGCAGTTTGGGACTAGCGGACTACAATGAGCAGTTCTTC
>-|TRBJ1-6|TRBD1|TRBV6-5|16
CASSYIPDRAGSPLHF
TGTGCCAGCAGTTACATCCCTGACAGGGCCGGTTCACCCCTCCACTTT
>-|TRBJ2-3|TRBD1|TRBV10-1|16
CASSDSGTGGADTQYF
TGCGCCAGCAGTGATTCTGGGACAGGGGGCGCAGATACGCAGTATTTT
>-|TRBJ1-4|-|TRBV7-8|14
CASSRTDTNEKLFF
TGTGCCAGCAGCCGGACTGATACTAATGAAAAACTGTTTTTT
>-|TRBJ2-5|-|TRBV5-1|16
CASSLGSSPPQETQYF
TGCGCCAGCAGCTTGGGTTCTAGTCCCCCACAAGAGACCCAGTACTTC
>-|TRBJ1-2|-|TRBV4-3|15
CASSQVTREVYGYTF
TGCGCCAGCAGCCAAGTTACCAGGGAGGTGTATGGCTACACCTTC
>-|TRBJ1-1|TRBD1|TRBV29-1|16
CSVEQGQGVYATEAFF
TGCAGCGTCGAGCAAGGACAGGGGGTTTACGCCACTGAAGCTTTCTTT
>-|TRBJ2-3|TRBD2|TRBV5-1|18
CASSLEMRESVWTDTQYF
TGCGCCAGCAGCTTGGAGATGCGGGAGAGTGTATGGACAGATACGCAGTATTTT
>-|TRBJ1-1|-|TRBV6-2/TRBV6-3|14
CASSDARGNPEAFF
TGTGCCAGCAGTGATGCCAGGGGAAACCCTGAAGCTTTCTTT
>many|TRBJ2-1|TRBD2|TRBV7-6|15
CASSSLAGDRNEQFF
TGTGCCAGCAGCTCTCTAGCGGGAGATCGGAATGAGCAGTTCTTC